This T cell receptor (beta chain) originates from a study of shared clonotypes between healthy human individuals. Sequencing used immunoSEQ multiplex PCR; TCRdb keeps in-frame clones, though not all of them. Of 1.6 million or so clones in the sample, around 98.5% were seen once. The CDR3 totals 14 residues. The junction had 3 bases not matched to a gene; V was cut back by 4 bases and J by 2 bases. The V gene's germline CDR1 is SGHNT and CDR2 YYREEE (reference sequence). This TCR derives from a young man in good health. This rearrangement joins TRBV5-4 to TRBJ2-1; TRBD2 matches at 7 bases. The sequenced sample was naive CD4+ T cells sorted from blood. Stated subset: CD45RA+ positively selected. CDR3 coding DNA: TGTGCCAGCAGCCCCGGGACTACCTACAATGAGCAGTTCTTC. Translated, it gives CASSPGTTYNEQFF.